This T cell receptor (beta chain) was profiled in a study of T cell repertoires in cytomegalovirus infection (dated by TCRdb to between 2018 and 2021). Background for the entire study: Alongside well-studied HLA-B-restricted epitopes, the peptide stimulations were aimed at recently identified HLA-C-restricted CMV epitopes, whose presentation resists viral immunomodulation. Because public TCR beta signatures pointed to carriage of CMV infection together with the matching HLA type, the HLA type of each donor mattered for the analysis.

Sequences DFQATT (CDR1) and SNEGSKA (CDR2) are obtained from the germline V gene (reference sequence). The CDR3 starts with the cysteine, ends with the phenylalanine, and has 14 residues. The only DNA kept is the CDR3, 42 bases in frame from the first base. The V and J ends are trimmed by 6 bases and 8 bases, leaving 17 bases between them. The research as a whole found: The ex vivo response was dominated by HLA-C-restricted CMV-specific TCR beta clonotypes, and the single most frequent clonotype in two of eight donors was supplied by these HLA-C-restricted clonotypes. Cumulative frequency of public TCR beta family members discriminated carriers of CMV infection plus the relevant HLA type in this cohort and an independent approximately 360-donor cohort.

What the treatment or condition label conveys for this sample: in vitro stimulation with specific CMV peptide epitopes to enrich CMV-specific T cells. This sample was sequenced with an Illumina HiSeq 1500. The public reads were quality trimmed at Q25 with fastp and then assembled into clones with MiXCR by TCRdb, keeping productive beta chains. When rows share a CDR3 protein, they turn into one entry using the most common DNA and genes. The sample includes around 540,000 distinct CDR3 sequences, with 33% observed a single time. Clones ranked in the top ten supply about 17% of the sample. Concerning this clonotype: Its antigen remains undetermined. Base qualities are not recorded, but no much larger clone differs from it by a single base.

The chain is made from TRBV20-1 and TRBJ1-6; TRBD1 is a possible D gene, resting on 6 matching bases. The input for sequencing was cultured PBMCs, taken from culture after CMV antigen stimulation. The sequence derives from a human donor in good health (CMV status not recorded). Some clones in this sample may be carry-over from other donors' samples. In nucleotide form, the sequence is TGCAGTGCCCAACCGGGGGCATCTGATTCACCCCTCCACTTT. This is translated as CSAQPGASDSPLHF.